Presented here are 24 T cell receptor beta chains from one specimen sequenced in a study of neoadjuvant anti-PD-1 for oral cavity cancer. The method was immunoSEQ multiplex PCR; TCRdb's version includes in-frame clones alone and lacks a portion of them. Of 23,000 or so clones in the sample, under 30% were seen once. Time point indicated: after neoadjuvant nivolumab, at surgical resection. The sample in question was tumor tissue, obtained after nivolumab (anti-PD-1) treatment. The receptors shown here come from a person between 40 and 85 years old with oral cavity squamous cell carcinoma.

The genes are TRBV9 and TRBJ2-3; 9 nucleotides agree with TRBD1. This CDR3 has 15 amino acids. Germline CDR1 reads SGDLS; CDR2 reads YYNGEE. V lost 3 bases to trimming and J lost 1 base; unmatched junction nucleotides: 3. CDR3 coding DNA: TGTGCCAGCAGCGCACGGACAGGGGGCACAGATACGCAGTATTTT. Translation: CASSARTGGTDTQYF.

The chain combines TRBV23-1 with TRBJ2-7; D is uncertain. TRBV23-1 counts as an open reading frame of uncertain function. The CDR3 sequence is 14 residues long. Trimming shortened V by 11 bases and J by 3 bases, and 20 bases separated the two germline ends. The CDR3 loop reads CAASGRTFYYEQYF. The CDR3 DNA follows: TGCGCCGCATCGGGCAGAACTTTTTACTACGAGCAGTACTTC.

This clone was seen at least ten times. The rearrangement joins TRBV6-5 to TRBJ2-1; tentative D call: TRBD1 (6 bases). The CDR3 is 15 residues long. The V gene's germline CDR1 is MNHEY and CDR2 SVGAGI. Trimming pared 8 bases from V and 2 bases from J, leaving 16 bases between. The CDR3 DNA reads TGTGCCAGCTGTCCAGGGGCCGAGGCCTACAATGAGCAGTTCTTC. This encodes CASCPGAEAYNEQFF.

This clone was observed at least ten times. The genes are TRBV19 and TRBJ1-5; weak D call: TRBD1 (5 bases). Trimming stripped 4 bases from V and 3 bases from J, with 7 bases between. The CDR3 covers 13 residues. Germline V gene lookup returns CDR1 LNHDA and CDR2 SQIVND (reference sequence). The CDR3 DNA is TGTGCCAGTAGTAGGGACCTCAATCAGCCCCAGCATTTT. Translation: CASSRDLNQPQHF.

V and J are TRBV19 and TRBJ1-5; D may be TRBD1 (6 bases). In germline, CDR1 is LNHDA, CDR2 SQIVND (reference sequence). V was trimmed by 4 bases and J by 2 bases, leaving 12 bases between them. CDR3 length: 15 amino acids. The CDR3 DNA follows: TGTGCCAGTAGTAAGCTGCAGGGGCGCAATCAGCCCCAGCATTTT. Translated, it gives CASSKLQGRNQPQHF.

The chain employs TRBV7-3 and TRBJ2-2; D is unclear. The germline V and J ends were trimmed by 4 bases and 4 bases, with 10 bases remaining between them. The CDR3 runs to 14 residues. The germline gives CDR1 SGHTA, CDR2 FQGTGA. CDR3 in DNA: TGTGCCAGCAGCTCCCAACTTCTCACCGGGGAGCTGTTTTTT. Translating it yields CASSSQLLTGELFF.

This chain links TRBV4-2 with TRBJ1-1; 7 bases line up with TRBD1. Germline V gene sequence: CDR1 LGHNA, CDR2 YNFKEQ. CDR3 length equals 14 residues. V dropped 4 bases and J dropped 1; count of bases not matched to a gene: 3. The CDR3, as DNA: TGTGCCAGCAGCCCGGGGACAGCGAACACTGAAGCTTTCTTT. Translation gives CASSPGTANTEAFF.

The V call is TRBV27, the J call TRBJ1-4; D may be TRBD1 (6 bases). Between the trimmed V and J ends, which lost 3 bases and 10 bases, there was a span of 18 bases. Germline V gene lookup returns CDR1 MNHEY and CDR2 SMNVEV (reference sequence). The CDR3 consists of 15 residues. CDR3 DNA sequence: TGTGCCAGCAGTTTGGGAACAGGGTATCGTGCAAAACTGTTTTTT. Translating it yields CASSLGTGYRAKLFF. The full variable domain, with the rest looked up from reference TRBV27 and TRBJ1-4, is EAQVTQNPRYLITVTGKKLTVTCSQNMNHEYMSWYRQDPGLGLRQIYYSMNVEVTDKGDVPEGYKVSRKEKRNFPLILESPSPNQTSLYFCASSLGTGYRAKLFFGSGTQLSVL.

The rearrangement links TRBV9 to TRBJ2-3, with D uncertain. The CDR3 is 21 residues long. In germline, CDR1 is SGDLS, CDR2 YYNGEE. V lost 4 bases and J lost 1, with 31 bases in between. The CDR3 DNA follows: TGTGCCAGCAGCAAAAGCGTAGGACCCCGTACGTTCGTCTCCGGCACAGATACGCAGTATTTT. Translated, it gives CASSKSVGPRTFVSGTDTQYF.

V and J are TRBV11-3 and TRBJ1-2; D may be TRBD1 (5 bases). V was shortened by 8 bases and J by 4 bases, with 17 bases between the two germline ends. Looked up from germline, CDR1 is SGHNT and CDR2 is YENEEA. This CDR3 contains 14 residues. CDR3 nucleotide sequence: TGTGCCAGCCCCCACTCCAGGGTAATCTATGGCTACACCTTC. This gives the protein CASPHSRVIYGYTF.

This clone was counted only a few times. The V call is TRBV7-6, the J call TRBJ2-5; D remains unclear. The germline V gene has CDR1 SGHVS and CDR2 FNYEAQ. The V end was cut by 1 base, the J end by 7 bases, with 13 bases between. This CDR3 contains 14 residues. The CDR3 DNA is TGTGCCAGCAGCTTAGGGACCGATACCGGGACCCAGTACTTC. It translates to CASSLGTDTGTQYF.

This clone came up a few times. CDR3 DNA: TGTGCCAGTAGTAGGGGCCGAGGCGTGAGCACTGAAGCTTTCTTT. Protein product: CASSRGRGVSTEAFF. The V and J genes are TRBV19 and TRBJ1-1, with a possible D match to TRBD1 (5 bases). There are 15 residues in the CDR3. Germline V lookup: CDR1 LNHDA, CDR2 SQIVND (reference sequence). Trimming removed 4 bases from V and 4 bases from J, with 16 bases in between.

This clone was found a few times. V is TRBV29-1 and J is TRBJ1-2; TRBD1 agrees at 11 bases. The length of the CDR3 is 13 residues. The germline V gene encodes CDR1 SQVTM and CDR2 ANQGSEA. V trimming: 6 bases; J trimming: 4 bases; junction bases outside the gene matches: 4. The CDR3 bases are TGCAGCGTCGGGACAGGGGGGCCCTATGGCTACACCTTC. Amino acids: CSVGTGGPYGYTF.

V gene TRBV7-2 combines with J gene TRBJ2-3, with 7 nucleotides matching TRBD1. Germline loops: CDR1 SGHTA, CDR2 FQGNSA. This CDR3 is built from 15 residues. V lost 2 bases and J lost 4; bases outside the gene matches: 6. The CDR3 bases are TGTGCCAGCAGCTTAACAGGGGTGGCCCCAGATACGCAGTATTTT. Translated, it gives CASSLTGVAPDTQYF. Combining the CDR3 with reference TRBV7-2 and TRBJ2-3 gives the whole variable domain GAGVSQSPSNKVTEKGKDVELRCDPISGHTALYWYRQSLGQGLEFLIYFQGNSAPDKSGLPSDRFSAERTGGSVSTLTIQRTQQEDSAVYLCASSLTGVAPDTQYFGPGTRLTVL.

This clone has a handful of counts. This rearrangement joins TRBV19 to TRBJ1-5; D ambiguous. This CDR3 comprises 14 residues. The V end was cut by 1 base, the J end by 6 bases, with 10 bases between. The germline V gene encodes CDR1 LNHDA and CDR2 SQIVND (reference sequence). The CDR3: CASSIVGFTQPQHF. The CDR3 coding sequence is TGTGCCAGTAGTATAGTAGGGTTCACTCAGCCCCAGCATTTT.

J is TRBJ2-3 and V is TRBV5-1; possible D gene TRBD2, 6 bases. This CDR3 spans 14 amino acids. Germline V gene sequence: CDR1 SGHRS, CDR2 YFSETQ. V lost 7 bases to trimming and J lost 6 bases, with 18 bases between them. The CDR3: CASAGTVGADTQYF. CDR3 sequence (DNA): TGCGCCAGCGCGGGGACCGTGGGAGCGGATACGCAGTATTTT.

Written as DNA, the CDR3 is TGTGCCAGCAAACCACTCACAGATACGCAGTATTTT. Translated: CASKPLTDTQYF. The chain has TRBV7-9 and TRBJ2-3; D gene unclear. Trimming stripped 7 bases from V and 2 bases from J, with 7 bases between. The CDR3 is 12 amino acids. CDR1 is SEHNR, CDR2 FQNEAQ, per germline (reference sequence).

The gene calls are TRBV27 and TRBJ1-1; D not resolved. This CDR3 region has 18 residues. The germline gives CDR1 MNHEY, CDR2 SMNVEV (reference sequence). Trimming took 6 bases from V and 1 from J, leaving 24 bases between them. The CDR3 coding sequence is TGTGCCAGCAGCCCCCCTCCCAGTCTATTACGACAGAACACTGAAGCTTTCTTT. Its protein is CASSPPPSLLRQNTEAFF.

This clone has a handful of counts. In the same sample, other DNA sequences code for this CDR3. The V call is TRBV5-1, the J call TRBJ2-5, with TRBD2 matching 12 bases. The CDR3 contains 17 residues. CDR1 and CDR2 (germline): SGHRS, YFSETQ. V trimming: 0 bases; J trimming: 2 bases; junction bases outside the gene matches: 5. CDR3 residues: CASSLALAGGPQETQYF. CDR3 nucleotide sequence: TGCGCCAGCAGCTTGGCCCTAGCGGGAGGGCCTCAAGAGACCCAGTACTTC.

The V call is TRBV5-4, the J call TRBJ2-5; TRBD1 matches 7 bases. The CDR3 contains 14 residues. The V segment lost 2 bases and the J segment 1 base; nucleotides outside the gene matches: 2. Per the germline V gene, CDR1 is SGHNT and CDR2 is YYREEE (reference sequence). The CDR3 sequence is CASSLQGSQETQYF. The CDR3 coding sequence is TGTGCCAGCAGCTTACAGGGGTCCCAAGAGACCCAGTACTTC.

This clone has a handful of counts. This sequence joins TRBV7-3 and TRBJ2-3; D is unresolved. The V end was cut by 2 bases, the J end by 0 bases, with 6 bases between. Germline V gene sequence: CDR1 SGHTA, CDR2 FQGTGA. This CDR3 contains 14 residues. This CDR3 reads CASSLGHSTDTQYF. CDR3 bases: TGTGCCAGCAGCTTAGGCCACAGCACAGATACGCAGTATTTT. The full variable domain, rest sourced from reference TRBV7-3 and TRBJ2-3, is GAGVSQTPSNKVTEKGKYVELRCDPISGHTALYWYRQSLGQGPEFLIYFQGTGAADDSGLPNDRFFAVRPEGSVSTLKIQRTERGDSAVYLCASSLGHSTDTQYFGPGTRLTVL.

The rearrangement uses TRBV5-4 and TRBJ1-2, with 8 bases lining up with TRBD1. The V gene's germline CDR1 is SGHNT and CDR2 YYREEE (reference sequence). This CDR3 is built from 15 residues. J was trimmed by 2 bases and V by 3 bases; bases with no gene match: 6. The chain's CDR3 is CASSSGQGYNYGYTF. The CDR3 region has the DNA TGTGCCAGCAGCTCCGGACAGGGCTACAACTATGGCTACACCTTC.

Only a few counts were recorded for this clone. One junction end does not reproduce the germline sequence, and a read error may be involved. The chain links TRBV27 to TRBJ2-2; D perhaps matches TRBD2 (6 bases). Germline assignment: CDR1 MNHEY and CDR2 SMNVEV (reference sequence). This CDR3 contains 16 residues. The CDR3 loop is CASRNRDSMNAGELFF. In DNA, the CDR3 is TGTGCCAGCAGGAACCGGGACTCGATGAACGCCGGGGAGCTGTTTTTT.

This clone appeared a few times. The CDR3 sequence: CASSWRDGNNQPQHF. The CDR3 DNA reads TGTGCCAGTAGCTGGAGGGACGGCAACAATCAGCCCCAGCATTTT. The chain uses TRBV19 and TRBJ1-5, with a weak D call TRBD1 (5 bases). This CDR3 contains 15 residues. Between the trimmed V and J ends, which lost 6 bases and 3 bases, there was a span of 15 bases. Per the germline V gene, CDR1 is LNHDA and CDR2 is SQIVND (reference sequence). The full variable domain, its missing parts supplied by reference TRBV19 and TRBJ1-5, is DGGITQSPKYLFRKEGQNVTLSCEQNLNHDAMYWYRQDPGQGLRLIYYSQIVNDFQKGDIAEGYSVSREKKESFPLTVTSAQKNPTAFYLCASSWRDGNNQPQHFGDGTRLSIL.